This T cell receptor (beta chain) was retrieved from a study of Ad26.COV2.S vaccination and SARS-CoV-2 variants. Study summary: It was the COV1001 Ad26.COV2.S trial arm that included the donor. Once or twice, 56 days apart, Ad26.COV2.S was delivered intramuscularly.

Treatment denoted: about 20 received Ad26.COV2.S at low or high dose, single or two shots; about 5 received placebo; per-sample allocation not given. Day 63 following the first vaccine or placebo injection was when the samples were taken. As its vector, the vaccine had Ad26, which expressed Wuhan-strain SARS-CoV-2 spike. CDR3 length: 18 residues. Generated by immunoSEQ multiplex PCR, the TCRdb table keeps only in-frame clones and is missing some. The sample carries about 250,000 clones, more than 75% recorded once. This specimen was peripheral blood, taken in a trial of Ad26.COV2.S vaccine versus placebo. The sequence derives from a person between 18 and 60 years old who received the Ad26.COV2.S COVID-19 vaccine or a placebo. This chain uses TRBV21-1 with TRBJ2-6. TRBV21-1 is recorded as a pseudogene. The DNA of the CDR3 is TGTGCCAGCAGCAAAGTTGGACGGCTAAGCTCTGGGGCCAACGTCCTGACTTTC. Translated, it gives CASSKVGRLSSGANVLTF.